This TCR beta chain was recovered during a study of cytomegalovirus exposure and HLA in healthy donors. Notes on the study in general: Overall, around 160 TCR beta chains were annotated as cytomegalovirus-associated.

As to this clone: The target antigen is unknown.

Assay: immunoSEQ multiplex PCR; the TCRdb copy retains only in-frame clones and omits some. The data contain approximately 150,000 clones, about 90% of them singletons. Germline loops: CDR1 LNHNV, CDR2 YYDKDF (reference sequence). The CDR3 has 15 amino acids. Trimming cost V 1 base and J 0 bases, with 7 bases left between them. The rearrangement uses TRBV15 and TRBJ2-1; D call uncertain. Specimen: PBMCs. This TCR was recovered from a woman in her late teens or twenties in good health and CMV-seropositive. CDR3 in amino acids: CATSRGADSYNEQFF. For the CDR3, the DNA is TGTGCCACCAGCAGAGGAGCCGACTCCTACAATGAGCAGTTCTTC.